This T cell receptor beta chain was sequenced for a study of cytomegalovirus exposure and HLA in healthy donors. For the study at large: T cells numbering around 190 million yielded some 110 million unique TCR beta sequences in an earlier analysis. Study-level results: By a later analysis, the bulk of CMV-associated TCR beta chains appeared HLA-restricted. Exclusion as indistinguishable affected some V segments, including TRBV6-2 and TRBV6-3. Within the data, a cluster of highly shared sequence variants was likely a sequencing artifact.

Trimming removed 7 bases at V and 3 bases at J, with 12 bases between. The CDR3 sequence is 13 residues long. Germline CDR1 and CDR2: LNHNV and YYDKDF (reference sequence). Notes on this clone: The antigen is unknown.

This PCR relied on a set of 60 Vbeta primers and 13 Jbeta primers. Profiled with immunoSEQ multiplex PCR; TCRdb holds only in-frame clones, not every one. Among about 82,000 clones, roughly 67% were seen once, and the ten largest hold around a fifth. Sequencing was done on a sample of PBMCs. The chain uses TRBV15 and TRBJ1-1, with D hard to call. The clonotype comes from a woman in her forties or fifties in good health and CMV-seropositive. CDR3 sequence: CATKRGLDTEAFF. In DNA, the CDR3 is TGTGCCACCAAACGGGGTTTAGACACTGAAGCTTTCTTT.